This T cell receptor (beta chain) was obtained from a study of regulatory T cells in long-lasting Graves disease. This clonotype was observed a few times. Regarding time point: newly diagnosed GD, antithyroid drugs for less than 3 months. Extracted RNA from PBMCs served as the source of the TCR library. CDR3-region Arm-PCR and iRepertoire HTBI primers produced the TCR beta libraries. Each CDR3 protein is one row after TCRdb ran MiXCR on the multiplex PCR reads. The sample gives 360,000 or so distinct CDR3 sequences, roughly 17% of which show up once; about 27% is in the top ten. These sequences were also reported in another study, on T cells in Graves' hyperthyroidism and ophthalmopathy.

The receptor's source is a man aged 40-49 years with Graves disease. This sample comprised peripheral blood mononuclear cells (PBMCs), obtained at new diagnosis, from a patient treated with antithyroid drugs.

The CDR3 coding sequence is TGCAGTGCTAGAGTGACCGGGGGGGCCTACAATGAGCAGTTCTTC. Residues: CSARVTGGAYNEQFF. The chain carries TRBV20-1 and TRBJ2-1; 8 positions agree with TRBD2. Germline V gene sequence: CDR1 DFQATT, CDR2 SNEGSKA (reference sequence). V lost 1 base to trimming and J lost 2 bases; unmatched junction nucleotides: 4. This CDR3 spans 15 amino acids.